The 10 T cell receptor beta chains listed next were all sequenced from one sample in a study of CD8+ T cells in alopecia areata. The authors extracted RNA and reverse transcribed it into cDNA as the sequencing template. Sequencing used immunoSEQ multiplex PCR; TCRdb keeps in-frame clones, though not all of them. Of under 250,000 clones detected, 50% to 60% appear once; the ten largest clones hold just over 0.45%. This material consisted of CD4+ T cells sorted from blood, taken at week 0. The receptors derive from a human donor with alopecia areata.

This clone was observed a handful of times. CDR3 in amino acids: CSGSSGSRPDTQYF. The CDR3 region has the DNA TGCAGCGGGTCTAGCGGGAGTAGGCCAGATACGCAGTATTTT. The chain links TRBV29-1 to TRBJ2-3; 10 bases agree with TRBD2. V lost 7 bases to trimming and J lost 4 bases; unmatched junction nucleotides: 8. Germline CDR1 SQVTM, CDR2 ANQGSEA. The CDR3 covers 14 residues.

CDR3 region: CASSLIRDTEAFF. The DNA of the CDR3 is TGTGCCAGCAGCTTAATTCGGGACACTGAAGCTTTCTTT. The V gene is TRBV7-8, the J gene TRBJ1-1, with D hard to call. The CDR3 consists of 13 residues. V lost 2 bases to trimming and J lost 3 bases, with 7 bases between them. Germline lookup yields CDR1 SGHVS and CDR2 FQNEAQ.

The CDR3 loop reads CASSLRGAADTQYF. CDR3 bases: TGTGCCAGCAGCTTACGGGGGGCCGCAGATACGCAGTATTTT. The chain joins TRBV7-9 to TRBJ2-3, with a possible D match to TRBD2 (7 bases). CDR3 length: 14 amino acids. Germline V lookup: CDR1 SEHNR, CDR2 FQNEAQ (reference sequence). The ends were cut back, 2 bases at V and 4 bases at J, with 10 bases in the middle.

CDR3 amino acids: CASSVEALGGEETQYF. The CDR3 DNA is TGTGCCAGCAGCGTAGAGGCCCTCGGGGGAGAGGAGACCCAGTACTTC. V usage is TRBV9 and J usage is TRBJ2-5, with D tentatively TRBD2 (6 bases). Germline V gene sequence: CDR1 SGDLS, CDR2 YYNGEE. The CDR3 extends over 16 amino acids. With 0 bases removed from V and 5 bases from J, the gap between germline ends came to 17 bases.

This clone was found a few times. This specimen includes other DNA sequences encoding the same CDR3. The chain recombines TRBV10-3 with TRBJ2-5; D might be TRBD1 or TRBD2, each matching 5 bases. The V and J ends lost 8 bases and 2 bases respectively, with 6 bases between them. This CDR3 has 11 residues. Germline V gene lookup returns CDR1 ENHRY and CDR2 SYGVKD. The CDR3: CAIGGQETQYF. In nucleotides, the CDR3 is TGTGCCATCGGGGGACAAGAGACCCAGTACTTC.

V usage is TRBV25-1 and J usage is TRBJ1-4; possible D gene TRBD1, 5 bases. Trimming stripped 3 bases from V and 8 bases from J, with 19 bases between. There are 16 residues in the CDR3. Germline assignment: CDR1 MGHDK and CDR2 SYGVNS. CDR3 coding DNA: TGTGCCAGCAGTGAGCAACGGGGGGAACTGTGGGAAAAACTGTTTTTT. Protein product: CASSEQRGELWEKLFF.

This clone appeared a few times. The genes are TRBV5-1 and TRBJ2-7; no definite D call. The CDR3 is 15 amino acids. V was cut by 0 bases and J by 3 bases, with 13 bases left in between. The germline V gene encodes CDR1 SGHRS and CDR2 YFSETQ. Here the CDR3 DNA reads TGCGCCAGCAGCTTGGAAAGATTCAATTACTACGAGCAGTACTTC. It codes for CASSLERFNYYEQYF.

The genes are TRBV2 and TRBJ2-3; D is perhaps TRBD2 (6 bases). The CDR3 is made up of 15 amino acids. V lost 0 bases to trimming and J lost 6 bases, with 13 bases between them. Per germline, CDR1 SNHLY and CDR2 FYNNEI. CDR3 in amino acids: CASSEARTIADTQYF. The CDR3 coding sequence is TGTGCCAGCAGTGAAGCCAGGACTATTGCGGATACGCAGTATTTT.

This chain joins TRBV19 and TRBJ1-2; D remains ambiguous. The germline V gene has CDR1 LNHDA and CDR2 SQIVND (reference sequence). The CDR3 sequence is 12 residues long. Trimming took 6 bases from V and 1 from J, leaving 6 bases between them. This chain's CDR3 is CASRGLNYGYTF. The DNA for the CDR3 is TGTGCCAGTAGGGGCCTTAACTATGGCTACACCTTC.

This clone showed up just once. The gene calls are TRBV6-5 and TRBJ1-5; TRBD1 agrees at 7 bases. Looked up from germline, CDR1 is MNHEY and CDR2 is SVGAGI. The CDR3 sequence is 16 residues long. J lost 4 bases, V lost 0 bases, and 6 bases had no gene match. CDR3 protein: CASSYSSRGRNQPQHF. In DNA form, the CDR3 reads TGTGCCAGCAGTTACTCGAGCAGGGGGAGAAATCAGCCCCAGCATTTT.